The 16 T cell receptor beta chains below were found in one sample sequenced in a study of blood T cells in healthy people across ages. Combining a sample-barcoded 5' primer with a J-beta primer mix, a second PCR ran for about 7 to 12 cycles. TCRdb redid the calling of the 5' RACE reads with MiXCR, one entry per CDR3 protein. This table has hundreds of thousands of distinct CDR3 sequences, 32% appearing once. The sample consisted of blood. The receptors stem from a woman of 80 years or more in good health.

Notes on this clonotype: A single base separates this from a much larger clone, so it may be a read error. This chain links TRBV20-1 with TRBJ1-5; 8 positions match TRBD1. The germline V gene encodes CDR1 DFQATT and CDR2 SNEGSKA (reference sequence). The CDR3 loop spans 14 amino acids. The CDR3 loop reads CSTSGDRGNQPQHF. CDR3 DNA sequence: TGCAGTACTAGTGGAGACAGGGGAAATCAGCCCCAGCATTTT.

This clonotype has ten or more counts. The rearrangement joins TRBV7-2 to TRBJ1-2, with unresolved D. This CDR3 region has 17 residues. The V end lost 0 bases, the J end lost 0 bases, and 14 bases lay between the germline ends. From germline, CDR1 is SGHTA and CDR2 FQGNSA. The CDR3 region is CASSLALIGGSNYGYTF. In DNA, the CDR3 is TGTGCCAGCAGCTTAGCGCTTATTGGCGGATCTAACTATGGCTACACCTTC.

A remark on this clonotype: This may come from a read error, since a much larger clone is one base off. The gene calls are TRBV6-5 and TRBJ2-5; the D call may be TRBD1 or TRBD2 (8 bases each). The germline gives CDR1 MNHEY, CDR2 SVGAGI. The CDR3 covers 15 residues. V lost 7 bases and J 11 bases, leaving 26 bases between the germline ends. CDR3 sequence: CASMAGGLGRGEQYF. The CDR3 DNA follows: TGTGCCAGCATGGCAGGGGGCCTCGGGCGGGGGGAGCAGTACTTC.

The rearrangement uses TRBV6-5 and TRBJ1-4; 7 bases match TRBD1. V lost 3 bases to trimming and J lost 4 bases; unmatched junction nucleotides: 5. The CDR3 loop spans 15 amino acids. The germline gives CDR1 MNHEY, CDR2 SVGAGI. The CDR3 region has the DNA TGTGCCAGCAGTTATGGGGGACAGATTAATGAAAAACTGTTTTTT. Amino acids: CASSYGGQINEKLFF.

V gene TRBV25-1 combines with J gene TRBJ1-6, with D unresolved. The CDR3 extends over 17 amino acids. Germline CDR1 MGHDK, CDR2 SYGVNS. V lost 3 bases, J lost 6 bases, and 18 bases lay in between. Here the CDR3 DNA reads TGTGCCAGCAGTGATCTGGGGAAGGGCTCATTTAATTCACCCCTCCACTTT. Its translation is CASSDLGKGSFNSPLHF.

CDR3 coding DNA: TGCGCCAGCACCACCGGGGGCACCGGGGAGCTGTTTTTT. Protein product: CASTTGGTGELFF. J is TRBJ2-2 and V is TRBV5-1; tentative D call: TRBD2 (6 bases). This CDR3 is built from 13 residues. Per the germline V gene, CDR1 is SGHRS and CDR2 is YFSETQ. V lost 6 bases and J 4 bases, leaving 10 bases between the germline ends. Full variable domain (missing parts from reference TRBV5-1 and TRBJ2-2): KAGVTQTPRYLIKTRGQQVTLSCSPISGHRSVSWYQQTPGQGLQFLFEYFSETQRNKGNFPGRFSGRQFSNSRSEMNVSTLELGDSALYLCASTTGGTGELFFGEGSRLTVL.

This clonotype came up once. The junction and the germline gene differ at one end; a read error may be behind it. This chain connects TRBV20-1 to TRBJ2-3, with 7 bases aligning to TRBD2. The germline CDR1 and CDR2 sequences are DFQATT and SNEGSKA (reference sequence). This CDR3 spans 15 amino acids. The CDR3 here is CSALSGGSSTDTQYF. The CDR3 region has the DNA TGCAGTGCCCTCTCGGGAGGATCTAGCACAGATACACAGTATTTT.

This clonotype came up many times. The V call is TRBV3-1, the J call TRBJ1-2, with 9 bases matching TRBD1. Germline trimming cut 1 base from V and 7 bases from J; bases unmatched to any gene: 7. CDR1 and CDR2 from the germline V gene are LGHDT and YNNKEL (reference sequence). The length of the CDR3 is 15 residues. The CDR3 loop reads CASSQATGGYGGYTF. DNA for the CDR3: TGTGCCAGCAGCCAAGCCACAGGGGGCTATGGTGGCTACACCTTC.

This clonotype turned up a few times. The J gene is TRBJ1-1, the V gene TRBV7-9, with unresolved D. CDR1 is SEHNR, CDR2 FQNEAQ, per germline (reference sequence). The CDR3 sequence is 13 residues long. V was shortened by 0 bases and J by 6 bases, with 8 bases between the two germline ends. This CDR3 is CASSLARLAEAFF. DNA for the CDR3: TGTGCCAGCAGCTTAGCCCGTCTAGCTGAAGCTTTCTTT.

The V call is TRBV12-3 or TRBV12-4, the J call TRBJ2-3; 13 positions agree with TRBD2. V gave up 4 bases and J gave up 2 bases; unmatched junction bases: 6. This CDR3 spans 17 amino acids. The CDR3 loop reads CASSSGLAGRPTDTQYF. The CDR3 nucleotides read TGTGCCAGCAGTTCGGGACTAGCGGGGAGACCCACAGATACGCAGTATTTT.

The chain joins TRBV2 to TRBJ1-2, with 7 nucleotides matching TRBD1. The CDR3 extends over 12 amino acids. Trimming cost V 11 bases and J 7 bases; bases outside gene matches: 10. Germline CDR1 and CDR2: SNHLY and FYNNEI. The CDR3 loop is CAGRDSPGGYTF. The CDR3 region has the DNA TGTGCCGGCCGGGACAGCCCTGGTGGCTACACCTTC.

This chain's CDR3 is CAISESTSGDTETQYF. The CDR3 DNA follows: TGTGCCATCAGTGAGTCGACTAGCGGAGACACGGAGACCCAGTACTTC. The J gene is TRBJ2-7, the V gene TRBV10-3, with 9 bases matching TRBD2. The DNA end is a closer match to TRBJ2-5, so the J assignment may be wrong. In germline, CDR1 is ENHRY, CDR2 SYGVKD. The length of the CDR3 is 16 residues.

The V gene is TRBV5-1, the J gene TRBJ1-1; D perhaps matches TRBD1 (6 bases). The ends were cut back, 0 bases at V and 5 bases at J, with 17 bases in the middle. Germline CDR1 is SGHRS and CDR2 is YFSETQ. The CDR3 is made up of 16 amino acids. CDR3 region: CASSLDPGAGGTEAFF. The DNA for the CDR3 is TGCGCCAGCAGCTTGGATCCGGGGGCGGGCGGAACTGAAGCTTTCTTT.

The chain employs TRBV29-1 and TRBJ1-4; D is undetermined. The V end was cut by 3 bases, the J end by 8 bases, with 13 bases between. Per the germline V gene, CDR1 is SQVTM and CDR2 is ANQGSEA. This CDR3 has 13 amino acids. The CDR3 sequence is CSVEGAMREKLFF. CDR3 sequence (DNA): TGCAGCGTTGAGGGCGCTATGAGAGAAAAACTGTTTTTT.

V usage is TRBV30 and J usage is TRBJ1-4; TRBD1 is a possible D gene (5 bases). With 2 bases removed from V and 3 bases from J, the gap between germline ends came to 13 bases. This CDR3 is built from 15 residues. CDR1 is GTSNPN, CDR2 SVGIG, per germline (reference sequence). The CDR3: CAWSRTVGANEKLFF. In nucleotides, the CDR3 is TGTGCCTGGAGTAGGACCGTGGGGGCTAATGAAAAACTGTTTTTT.

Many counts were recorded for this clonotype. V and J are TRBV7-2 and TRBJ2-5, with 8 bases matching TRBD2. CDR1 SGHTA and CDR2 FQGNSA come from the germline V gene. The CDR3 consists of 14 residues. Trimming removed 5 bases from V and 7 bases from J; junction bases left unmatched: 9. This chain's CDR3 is CASSTIQTSVTQYF. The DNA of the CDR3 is TGTGCCAGCAGCACAATCCAGACTAGCGTGACCCAGTACTTC.